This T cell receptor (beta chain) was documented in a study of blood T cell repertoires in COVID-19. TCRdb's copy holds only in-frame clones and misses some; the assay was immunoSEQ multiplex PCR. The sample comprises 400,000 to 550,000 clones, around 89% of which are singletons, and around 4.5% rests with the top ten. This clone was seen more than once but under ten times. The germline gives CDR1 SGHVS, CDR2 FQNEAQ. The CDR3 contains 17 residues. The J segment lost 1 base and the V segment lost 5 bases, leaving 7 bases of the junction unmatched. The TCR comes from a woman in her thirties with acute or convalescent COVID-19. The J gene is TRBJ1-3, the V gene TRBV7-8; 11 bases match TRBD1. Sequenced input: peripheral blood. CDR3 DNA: TGTGCCAGCAGCGCGGGACAGGGGGTCAATTCTGGAAACACCATATATTTT. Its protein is CASSAGQGVNSGNTIYF.